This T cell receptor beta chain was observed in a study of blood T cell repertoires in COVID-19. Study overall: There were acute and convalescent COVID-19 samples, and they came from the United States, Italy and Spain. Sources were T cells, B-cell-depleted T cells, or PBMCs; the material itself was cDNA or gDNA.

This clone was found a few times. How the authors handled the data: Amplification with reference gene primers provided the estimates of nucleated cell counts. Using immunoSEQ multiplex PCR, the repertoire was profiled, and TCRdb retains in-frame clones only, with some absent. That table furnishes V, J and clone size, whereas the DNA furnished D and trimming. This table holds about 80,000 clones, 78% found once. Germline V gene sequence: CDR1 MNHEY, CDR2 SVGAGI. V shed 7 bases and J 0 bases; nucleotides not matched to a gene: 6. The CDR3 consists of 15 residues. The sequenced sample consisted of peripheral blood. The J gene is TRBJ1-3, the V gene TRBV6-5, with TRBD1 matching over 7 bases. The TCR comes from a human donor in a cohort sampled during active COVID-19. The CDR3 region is CASTYDRVSGNTIYF. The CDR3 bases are TGTGCCAGCACCTACGACAGGGTCTCTGGAAACACCATATATTTT.